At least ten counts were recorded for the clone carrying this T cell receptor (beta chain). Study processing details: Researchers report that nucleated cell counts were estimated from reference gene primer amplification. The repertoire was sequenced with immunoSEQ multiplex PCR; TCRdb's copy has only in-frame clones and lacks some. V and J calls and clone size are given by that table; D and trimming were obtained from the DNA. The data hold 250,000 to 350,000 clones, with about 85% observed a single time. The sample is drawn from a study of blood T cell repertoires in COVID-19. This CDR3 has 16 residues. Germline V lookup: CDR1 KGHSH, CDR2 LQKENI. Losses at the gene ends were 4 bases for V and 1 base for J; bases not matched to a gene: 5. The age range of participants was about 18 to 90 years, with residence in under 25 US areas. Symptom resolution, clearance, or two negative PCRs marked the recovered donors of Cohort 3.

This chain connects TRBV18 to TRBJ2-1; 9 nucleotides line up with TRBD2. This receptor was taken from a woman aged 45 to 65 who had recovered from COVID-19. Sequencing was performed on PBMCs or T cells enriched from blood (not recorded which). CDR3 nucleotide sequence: TGTGCCAGCTCACAACGTGGACTAGCGTCCTACAATGAGCAGTTCTTC. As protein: CASSQRGLASYNEQFF.